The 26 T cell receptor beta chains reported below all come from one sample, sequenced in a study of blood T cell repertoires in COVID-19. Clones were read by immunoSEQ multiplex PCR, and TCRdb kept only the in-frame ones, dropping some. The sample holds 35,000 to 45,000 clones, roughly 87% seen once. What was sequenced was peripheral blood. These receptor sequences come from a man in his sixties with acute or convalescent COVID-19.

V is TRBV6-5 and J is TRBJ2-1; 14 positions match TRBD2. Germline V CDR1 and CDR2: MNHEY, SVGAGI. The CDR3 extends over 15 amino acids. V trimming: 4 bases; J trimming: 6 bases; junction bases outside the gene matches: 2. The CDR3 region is CASSSTSGRGNEQFF. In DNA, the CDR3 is TGTGCCAGCAGTTCGACTAGCGGGAGGGGCAATGAGCAGTTCTTC.

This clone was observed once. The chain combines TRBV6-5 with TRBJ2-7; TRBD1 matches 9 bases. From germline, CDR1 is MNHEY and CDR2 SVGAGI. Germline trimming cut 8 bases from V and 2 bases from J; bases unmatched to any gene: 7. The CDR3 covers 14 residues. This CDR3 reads CASLDRDRAYEQYF. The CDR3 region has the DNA TGTGCCAGCCTCGACCGGGACAGGGCCTACGAGCAGTACTTC.

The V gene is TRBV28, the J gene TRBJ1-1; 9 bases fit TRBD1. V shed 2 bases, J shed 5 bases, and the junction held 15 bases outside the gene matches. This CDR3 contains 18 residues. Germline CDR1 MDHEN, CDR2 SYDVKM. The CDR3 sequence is CASSLALRGTGKGTEAFF. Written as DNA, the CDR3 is TGTGCCAGCAGTTTAGCCCTTCGAGGGACAGGGAAAGGGACTGAAGCTTTCTTT.

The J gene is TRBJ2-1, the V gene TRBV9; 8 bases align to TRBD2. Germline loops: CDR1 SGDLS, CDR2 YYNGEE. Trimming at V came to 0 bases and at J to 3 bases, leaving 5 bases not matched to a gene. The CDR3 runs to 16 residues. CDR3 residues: CASSVGLREVYNEQFF. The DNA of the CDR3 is TGTGCCAGCAGCGTAGGTCTGCGGGAGGTCTACAATGAGCAGTTCTTC. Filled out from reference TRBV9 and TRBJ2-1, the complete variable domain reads DSGVTQTPKHLITATGQRVTLRCSPRSGDLSVYWYQQSLDQGLQFLIQYYNGEERAKGNILERFSAQQFPDLHSELNLSSLELGDSALYFCASSVGLREVYNEQFFGPGTRLTVL.

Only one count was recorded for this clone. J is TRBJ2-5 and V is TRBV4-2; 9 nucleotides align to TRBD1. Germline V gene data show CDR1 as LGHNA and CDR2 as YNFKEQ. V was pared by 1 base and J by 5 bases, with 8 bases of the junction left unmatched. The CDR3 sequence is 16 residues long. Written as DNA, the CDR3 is TGTGCCAGCAGCCAAGTAGGGGACAGGGCCGGGGAGACCCAGTACTTC. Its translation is CASSQVGDRAGETQYF.

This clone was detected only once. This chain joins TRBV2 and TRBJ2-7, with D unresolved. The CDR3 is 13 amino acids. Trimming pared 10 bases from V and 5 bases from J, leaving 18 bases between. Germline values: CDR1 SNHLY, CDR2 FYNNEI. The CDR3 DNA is TGTGCCAAGAAACCCGACGGCCAGGACGAGCAGTACTTC. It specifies CAKKPDGQDEQYF.

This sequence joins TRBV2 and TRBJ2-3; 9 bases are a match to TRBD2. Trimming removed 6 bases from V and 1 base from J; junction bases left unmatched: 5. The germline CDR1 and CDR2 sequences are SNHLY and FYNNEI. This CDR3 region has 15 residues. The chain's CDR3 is CASRAKREGTDTQYF. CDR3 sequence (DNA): TGTGCCAGCAGGGCTAAGCGGGAGGGCACAGATACGCAGTATTTT.

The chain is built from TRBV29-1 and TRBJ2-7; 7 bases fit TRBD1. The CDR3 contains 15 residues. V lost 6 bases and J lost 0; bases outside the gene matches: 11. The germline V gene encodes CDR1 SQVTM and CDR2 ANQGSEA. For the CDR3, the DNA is TGCAGCGTCGCCTCACCGACAGGGCGCTCCTACGAGCAGTACTTC. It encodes CSVASPTGRSYEQYF.

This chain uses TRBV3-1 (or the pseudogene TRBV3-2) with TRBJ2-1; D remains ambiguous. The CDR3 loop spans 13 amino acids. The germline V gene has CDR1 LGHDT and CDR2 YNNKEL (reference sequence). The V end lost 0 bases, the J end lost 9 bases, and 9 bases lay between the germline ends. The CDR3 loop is CASSQDRYLEQFF. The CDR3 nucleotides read TGTGCCAGCAGCCAAGACCGGTACCTTGAGCAGTTCTTC.

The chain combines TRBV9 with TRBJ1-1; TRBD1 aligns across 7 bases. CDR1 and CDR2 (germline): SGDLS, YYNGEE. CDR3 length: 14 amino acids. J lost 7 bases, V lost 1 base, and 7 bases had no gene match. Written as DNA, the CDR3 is TGTGCCAGCAGCGTAAACAGGGGAGATGGTGAAGCTTTCTTT. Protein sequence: CASSVNRGDGEAFF.

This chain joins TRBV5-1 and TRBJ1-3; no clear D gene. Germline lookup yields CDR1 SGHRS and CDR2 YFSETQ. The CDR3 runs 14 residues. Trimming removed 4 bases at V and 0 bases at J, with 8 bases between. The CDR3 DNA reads TGCGCCAGCAGCGCGACAAACTCTGGAAACACCATATATTTT. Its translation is CASSATNSGNTIYF.

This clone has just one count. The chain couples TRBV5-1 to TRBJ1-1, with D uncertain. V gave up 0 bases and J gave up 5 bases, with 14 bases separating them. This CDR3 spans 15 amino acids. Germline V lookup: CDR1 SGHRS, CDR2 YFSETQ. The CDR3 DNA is TGCGCCAGCAGCTTGGGGGTTACCCGGGAGACTGAAGCTTTCTTT. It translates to CASSLGVTRETEAFF.

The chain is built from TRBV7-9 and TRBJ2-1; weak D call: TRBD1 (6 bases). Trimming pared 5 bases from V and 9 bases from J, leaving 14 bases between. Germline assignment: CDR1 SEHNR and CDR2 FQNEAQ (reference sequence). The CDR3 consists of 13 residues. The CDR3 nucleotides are TGTGCCAGCAGCCCAACACAGGACAGTGAGCAGTTCTTC. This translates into CASSPTQDSEQFF.

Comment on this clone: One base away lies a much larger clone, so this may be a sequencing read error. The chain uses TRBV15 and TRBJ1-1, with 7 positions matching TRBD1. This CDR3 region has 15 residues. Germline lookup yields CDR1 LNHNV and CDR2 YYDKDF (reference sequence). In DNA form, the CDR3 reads TGTGCCGCCAGCAGTCAGGACAGGTTTGGTACTGAAGCTTTCTTT. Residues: CAASSQDRFGTEAFF.

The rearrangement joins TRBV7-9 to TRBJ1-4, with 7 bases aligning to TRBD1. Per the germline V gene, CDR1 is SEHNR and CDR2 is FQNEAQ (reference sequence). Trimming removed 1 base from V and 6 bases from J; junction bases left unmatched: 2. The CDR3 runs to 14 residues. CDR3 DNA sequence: TGTGCCAGCAGCTTAGACAGGGGAGATGAAAAACTGTTTTTT. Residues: CASSLDRGDEKLFF.

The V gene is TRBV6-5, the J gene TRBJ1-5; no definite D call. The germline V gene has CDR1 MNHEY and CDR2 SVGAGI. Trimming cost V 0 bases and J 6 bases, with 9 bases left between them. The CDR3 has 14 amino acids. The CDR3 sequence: CASSYSAEGQPQHF. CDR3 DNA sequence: TGTGCCAGCAGTTACTCGGCGGAGGGTCAGCCCCAGCATTTT.

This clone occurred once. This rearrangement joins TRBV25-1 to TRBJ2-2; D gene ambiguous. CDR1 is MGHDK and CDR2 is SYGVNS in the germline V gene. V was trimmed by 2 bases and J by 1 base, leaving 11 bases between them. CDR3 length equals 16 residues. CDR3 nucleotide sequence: TGTGCCAGCAGTGAAACACGGGTCGAGAACACCGGGGAGCTGTTTTTT. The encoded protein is CASSETRVENTGELFF. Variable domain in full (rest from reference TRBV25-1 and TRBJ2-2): EADIYQTPRYLVIGTGKKITLECSQTMGHDKMYWYQQDPGMELHLIHYSYGVNSTEKGDLSSESTVSRIRTEHFPLTLESARPSHTSQYLCASSETRVENTGELFFGEGSRLTVL.

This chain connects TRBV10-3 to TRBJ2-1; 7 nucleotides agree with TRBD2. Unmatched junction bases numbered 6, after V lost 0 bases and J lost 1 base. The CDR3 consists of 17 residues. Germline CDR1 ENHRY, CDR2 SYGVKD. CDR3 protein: CAISESGRGSSYNEQFF. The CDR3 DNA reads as TGTGCCATCAGTGAGTCGGGACGCGGGAGTTCCTACAATGAGCAGTTCTTC.

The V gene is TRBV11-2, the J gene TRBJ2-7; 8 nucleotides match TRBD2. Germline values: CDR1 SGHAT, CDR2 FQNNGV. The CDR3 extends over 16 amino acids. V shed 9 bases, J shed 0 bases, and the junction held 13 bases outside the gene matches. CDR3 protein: CARYPLGGRSSYEQYV. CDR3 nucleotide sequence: TGTGCCAGGTACCCCCTGGGCGGGAGGAGCTCCTACGAGCAGTACGTC.

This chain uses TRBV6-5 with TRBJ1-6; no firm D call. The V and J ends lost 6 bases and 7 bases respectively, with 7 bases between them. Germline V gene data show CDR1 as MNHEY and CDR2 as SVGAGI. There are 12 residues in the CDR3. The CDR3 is CASRDSNSPLHF. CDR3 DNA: TGTGCCAGCAGGGACTCGAATTCACCCCTCCACTTT.

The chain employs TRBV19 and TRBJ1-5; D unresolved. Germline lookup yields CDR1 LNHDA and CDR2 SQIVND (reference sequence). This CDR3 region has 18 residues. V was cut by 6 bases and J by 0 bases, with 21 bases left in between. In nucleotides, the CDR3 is TGTGCCAGTAGAGGTCTCTTCTCTGGAGATTTTAGCAATCAGCCCCAGCATTTT. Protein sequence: CASRGLFSGDFSNQPQHF. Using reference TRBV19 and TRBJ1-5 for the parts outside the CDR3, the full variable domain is DGGITQSPKYLFRKEGQNVTLSCEQNLNHDAMYWYRQDPGQGLRLIYYSQIVNDFQKGDIAEGYSVSREKKESFPLTVTSAQKNPTAFYLCASRGLFSGDFSNQPQHFGDGTRLSIL.

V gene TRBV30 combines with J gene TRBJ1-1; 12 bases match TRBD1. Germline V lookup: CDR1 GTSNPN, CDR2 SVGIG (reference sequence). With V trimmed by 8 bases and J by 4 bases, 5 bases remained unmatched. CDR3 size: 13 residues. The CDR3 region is CAGRDRGPTEAFF. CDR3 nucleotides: TGTGCCGGCCGGGACAGGGGGCCCACTGAAGCTTTCTTT.

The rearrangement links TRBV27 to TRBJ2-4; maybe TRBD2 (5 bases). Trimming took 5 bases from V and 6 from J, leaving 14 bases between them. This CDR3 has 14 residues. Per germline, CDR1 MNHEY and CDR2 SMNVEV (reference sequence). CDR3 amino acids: CASSPRGFGNIQYF. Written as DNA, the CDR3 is TGTGCCAGCAGTCCACGGGGATTTGGAAACATTCAGTACTTC.

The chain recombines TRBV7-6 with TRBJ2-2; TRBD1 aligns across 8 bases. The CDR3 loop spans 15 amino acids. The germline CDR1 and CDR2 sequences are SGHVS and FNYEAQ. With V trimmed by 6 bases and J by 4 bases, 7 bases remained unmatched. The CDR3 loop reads CASRSRQGTTGELFF. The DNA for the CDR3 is TGTGCCAGCAGGTCGAGACAGGGGACCACCGGGGAGCTGTTTTTT.

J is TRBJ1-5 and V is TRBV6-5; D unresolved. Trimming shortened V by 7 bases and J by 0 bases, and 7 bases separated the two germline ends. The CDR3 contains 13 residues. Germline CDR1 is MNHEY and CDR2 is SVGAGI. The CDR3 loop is CASTQNSNQPQHF. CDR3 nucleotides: TGTGCCAGCACTCAGAATAGCAATCAGCCCCAGCATTTT.

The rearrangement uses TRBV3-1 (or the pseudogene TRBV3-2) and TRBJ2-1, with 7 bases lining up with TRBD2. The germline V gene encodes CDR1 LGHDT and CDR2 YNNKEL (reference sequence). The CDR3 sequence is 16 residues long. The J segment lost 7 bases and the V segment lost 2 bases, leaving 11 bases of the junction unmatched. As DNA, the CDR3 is TGTGCCAGCAGCCAAACCAGACTAGCTCTCGGGAATGAGCAGTTCTTC. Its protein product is CASSQTRLALGNEQFF.